What follows are 8 T cell receptor beta chains derived from one specimen sequenced in a study of blood T cell repertoires in COVID-19. Some clones are missing from TCRdb's copy, which holds only in-frame ones; the method was immunoSEQ multiplex PCR. The sample records 170,000 or so clones, approximately 78% being singletons. Sequencing was carried out using PBMCs or T cells enriched from blood (not recorded which). All receptors derive from a woman in her forties or fifties who had recovered from COVID-19.

The chain links TRBV9 to TRBJ2-7, with TRBD2 matching 10 bases. Unmatched junction bases numbered 3, after V lost 1 base and J lost 2 bases. CDR1 and CDR2 (germline): SGDLS, YYNGEE. The CDR3 runs 15 residues. The DNA of the CDR3 is TGTGCCAGCAGCGTAACACTAGCGGGAACCTACGAGCAGTACTTC. Its translation: CASSVTLAGTYEQYF.

V is TRBV9 and J is TRBJ2-2, with D maybe TRBD2 (6 bases). The CDR3 has 13 amino acids. Germline CDR1 reads SGDLS; CDR2 reads YYNGEE. Trimming took 7 bases from V and 7 from J, leaving 14 bases between them. The CDR3: CASAEGRIGELFF. The CDR3 nucleotides are TGTGCCAGCGCGGAGGGGAGGATCGGGGAGCTGTTTTTT.

The V and J genes are TRBV28 and TRBJ2-2; TRBD2 matches 8 bases. CDR1 and CDR2 (germline): MDHEN, SYDVKM. Trimming removed 10 bases from V and 0 bases from J; junction bases left unmatched: 4. This CDR3 is 14 amino acids long. The DNA of the CDR3 is TGTGCCACGGGGGGGAGGGCGAACACCGGGGAGCTGTTTTTT. Translating it yields CATGGRANTGELFF.

This clone has a handful of counts. The chain employs TRBV30 and TRBJ2-2; tentative D call: TRBD1 (6 bases). The CDR3 runs to 16 residues. V was shortened by 0 bases and J by 5 bases, with 16 bases between the two germline ends. Germline CDR1 is GTSNPN and CDR2 is SVGIG (reference sequence). DNA of the CDR3: TGTGCCTGGAGTGTACTGGTCTGGGGGCGGACCGGGGAGCTGTTTTTT. The encoded protein is CAWSVLVWGRTGELFF.

The chain combines TRBV3-1 (or the pseudogene TRBV3-2) with TRBJ2-7; D not resolved. The CDR3 length is 12 residues. V lost 4 bases and J lost 9, with 13 bases in between. Per the germline V gene, CDR1 is LGHDT and CDR2 is YNNKEL (reference sequence). CDR3 DNA sequence: TGTGCCAGCAGCCCCTCCGGAGTTGCGCAGTACTTC. This translates into CASSPSGVAQYF.

This chain joins TRBV10-3 and TRBJ1-1; no firm D call. CDR1 is ENHRY, CDR2 SYGVKD, per germline. V was clipped by 6 bases and J by 3 bases, with 11 bases between them. CDR3 length: 13 residues. CDR3 sequence reads: CAISRREDTEAFF. CDR3 sequence (DNA): TGTGCCATCAGCAGAAGGGAGGACACTGAAGCTTTCTTT.

The chain joins TRBV14 to TRBJ2-5; no clear D gene. CDR3 length: 12 residues. In germline, CDR1 is SGHDN, CDR2 FVKESK. V was trimmed by 4 bases and J by 5 bases, leaving 8 bases between them. The CDR3 protein is CASSRTQETQYF. CDR3 bases: TGTGCCAGCAGCCGAACGCAGGAGACCCAGTACTTC.

This clone was observed a handful of times. This chain connects TRBV7-3 to TRBJ1-1, with a possible D match to TRBD1 (6 bases). The CDR3 spans 15 residues. The V end lost 2 bases, the J end lost 3 bases, and 13 bases lay between the germline ends. Germline CDR1 is SGHTA and CDR2 is FQGTGA. The chain's CDR3 is CASSLERAGDTEAFF. DNA for the CDR3: TGTGCCAGCAGCTTAGAGAGGGCAGGGGACACTGAAGCTTTCTTT.